These T cell receptor beta chains were read from a single sample in a study of cytomegalovirus exposure and HLA in healthy donors. The protocol was immunoSEQ multiplex PCR, while the TCRdb copy is restricted to in-frame clones and leaves out a portion. The table shows 120,000 to 150,000 clones, with approximately 68% occurring only once. The sample comprised PBMCs. These receptors all come from a man aged 40-49 years in good health and CMV-seronegative. Both conserved end residues are part of each CDR3. A D gene is named only where the DNA matches it firmly. The size entry is marked missing in some rows and otherwise reads once, few, many or a size class.

clone_size	j_call	d_call	v_call	cdr3_aa	cdr3_nt
-	TRBJ2-2	-	TRBV19	CASSISGHDTGELFF	TGTGCCAGTAGTATCTCGGGACACGACACCGGGGAGCTGTTTTTT
-	TRBJ2-3	-	TRBV27	CASRSGTDTQYF	TGTGCCAGCCGGAGCGGCACAGATACGCAGTATTTT
-	TRBJ1-2	-	TRBV29-1	CSVEGGGQGLTNYGYTF	TGCAGCGTTGAAGGGGGGGGGCAGGGCCTCACCAACTATGGCTACACCTTC
few	TRBJ2-2	TRBD1	TRBV5-4	CASSSQGAAGTGELFF	TGTGCCAGCAGCTCGCAGGGGGCGGCCGGCACCGGGGAGCTGTTTTTT
-	TRBJ2-5	TRBD1	TRBV18	CASSPEAGGGETQYF	TGTGCCAGCTCACCGGAGGCAGGGGGCGGCGAGACCCAGTACTTC
-	TRBJ2-7	-	TRBV10-1	CASSDAGNEQSF	TGCGCCAGCAGTGACGCCGGGAACGAGCAGTCCTTC
-	TRBJ2-7	-	TRBV4-2	CASSQESPGGASYEQYF	TGTGCCAGCAGCCAAGAGTCCCCCGGAGGGGCCTCCTACGAGCAGTACTTC
once	TRBJ2-2	TRBD1	TRBV10-1	CASSYRGPGTGELFF	TGCGCCAGCAGCTACAGGGGGCCAGGGACCGGGGAGCTGTTTTTT
-	TRBJ2-3	TRBD2	TRBV5-1	CASSLEAGGPLDTQYF	TGCGCCAGCAGCTTGGAAGCGGGGGGGCCATTAGATACGCAGTATTTT
-	TRBJ2-1	TRBD2	TRBV10-3	CAISYSGGVIYNEQFF	TGTGCCATCAGCTATAGCGGGGGTGTGATCTACAATGAGCAGTTCTTC
-	TRBJ1-3	-	TRBV5-1	CASSPVGSPGNTIYF	TGCGCCAGCAGCCCCGTGGGCAGTCCAGGAAACACCATATATTTT
-	TRBJ1-2	TRBD1	TRBV15	CATSGQGPLYGYTF	TGTGCCACCAGCGGACAGGGGCCCCTATATGGCTACACCTTC
-	TRBJ1-5	TRBD1	TRBV19	CASNRDRGFKPQHF	TGTGCCAGCAACCGGGACAGGGGGTTCAAGCCCCAGCATTTT
-	TRBJ2-2	-	TRBV5-1	CASSWVGELNTGELFF	TGCGCCAGCAGCTGGGTTGGGGAGCTGAACACCGGGGAGCTGTTTTTT
-	TRBJ1-1	-	TRBV6-1	CASSGRQSTEAFF	TGTGCCAGCAGTGGGCGACAGAGTACTGAAGCTTTCTTT
-	TRBJ2-3	TRBD2	TRBV29-1	CSVRTSGGSTDTQYF	TGCAGCGTTAGGACTAGCGGGGGTAGCACAGATACGCAGTATTTT
-	TRBJ1-2	-	TRBV28	CASSFRGGYRDTIYGYTF	TGTGCCAGCAGTTTTCGGGGGGGGTACCGGGACACCATCTATGGCTACACCTTC
-	TRBJ2-1	TRBD1	TRBV7-6	CASSLAPGQGRNEQFF	TGTGCCAGCAGCTTAGCCCCGGGACAGGGGAGGAATGAGCAGTTCTTC
-	TRBJ2-7	-	TRBV28	CASTANRVHEQYF	TGTGCCAGCACCGCGAACAGAGTCCACGAGCAGTACTTC
-	TRBJ2-1	-	TRBV11-2	CASSLAGAIPNEQFF	TGTGCCAGCAGCTTAGCGGGAGCGATCCCCAATGAGCAGTTCTTC
-	TRBJ1-5	-	TRBV4-3	CASSQGAGTKNQPQHF	TGCGCCAGCAGCCAAGGTGCCGGGACTAAGAATCAGCCCCAGCATTTT
-	TRBJ2-3	-	TRBV5-1	CASSLGGGSSPAQYF	TGCGCCAGCAGCTTGGGTGGGGGCTCTTCCCCTGCGCAGTATTTT
-	TRBJ1-1	TRBD1	TRBV6-1	CASSDQGANTEAFF	TGTGCCAGCAGTGATCAGGGGGCAAACACTGAAGCTTTCTTT
-	TRBJ2-3	-	TRBV11-3	CASSLARGTDTQYF	TGTGCCAGCAGCTTAGCGCGAGGTACAGATACGCAGTATTTT
-	TRBJ2-7	-	TRBV28	CASSLSRSGGGQYF	TGTGCCAGCAGTTTATCCAGGTCTGGGGGCGGGCAGTACTTC
-	TRBJ1-3	-	TRBV6-5	CASSYGSEGTGNTIYF	TGTGCCAGCAGTTACGGGTCGGAGGGAACTGGAAACACCATATATTTT
-	TRBJ2-3	TRBD1	TRBV7-8	CASSSETGDTDTQYF	TGTGCCAGCAGCTCAGAGACAGGGGACACAGATACGCAGTATTTT
-	TRBJ2-1	TRBD2	TRBV5-5	CASSLESGALRNEQFF	TGTGCCAGCAGCCTGGAGAGCGGGGCCCTAAGGAATGAGCAGTTCTTC
-	TRBJ1-6	-	TRBV19	CASSMAGSNSPLHF	TGTGCCAGTAGTATGGCAGGATCAAATTCACCCCTCCACTTT
once	TRBJ2-1	TRBD2	TRBV7-6	CASSLALAGGGSNEQFF	TGTGCCAGCAGCTTAGCCTTAGCGGGAGGGGGAAGTAATGAGCAGTTCTTC
-	TRBJ2-3	-	TRBV30	CALKGLTDTQYF	TGTGCCTTAAAGGGACTCACAGATACGCAGTATTTT
once	TRBJ2-5	-	TRBV30	CAWSVLRLAFQETQYF	TGTGCCTGGAGTGTACTCCGGCTAGCGTTCCAAGAGACCCAGTACTTC
few	TRBJ2-3	-	TRBV2	CASSVFGLHTDTQYF	TGTGCCAGCAGTGTTTTTGGACTCCACACAGATACGCAGTATTTT
few	TRBJ1-4	-	TRBV6-6	CASSYSGKGANEKLFF	TGTGCCAGCAGTTACTCAGGGAAGGGAGCTAATGAAAAACTGTTTTTT
few	TRBJ2-5	TRBD1	TRBV4-1	CASSATGGQQETQYF	TGCGCCAGCAGTGCTACAGGGGGTCAGCAAGAGACCCAGTACTTC
-	TRBJ2-7	TRBD2	TRBV5-1	CVSSFGGRVPYEQYF	TGCGTCAGCAGCTTTGGCGGGAGGGTACCCTACGAGCAGTACTTC
-	TRBJ2-1	TRBD1	TRBV10-2	CASRSSGTGSEQFF	TGCGCCAGCAGAAGCTCCGGGACAGGGTCGGAGCAGTTCTTC
-	TRBJ1-5	-	TRBV7-8	CASSNAGQPQNF	TGTGCCAGCAGCAATGCGGGTCAGCCCCAGAATTTT
-	TRBJ2-3	TRBD2	TRBV7-9	CASSLVAGGFGTDTQYF	TGTGCCAGCAGCTTAGTAGCGGGAGGGTTTGGCACAGATACGCAGTATTTT
-	TRBJ1-2	TRBD1	TRBV19	CASTPDRIYGYTF	TGTGCCAGTACCCCGGACAGGATCTATGGCTACACCTTC
few	TRBJ1-5	TRBD1	TRBV18	CASSPTGSYQPQHF	TGTGCCAGCTCACCGACAGGGTCGTATCAGCCCCAGCATTTT
-	TRBJ2-1	-	TRBV7-9	CASSNPSSPYNEQFF	TGTGCCAGCAGCAACCCTAGTTCCCCCTACAATGAGCAGTTCTTC
-	TRBJ1-6	-	TRBV9	CASSVGFGNSPLHF	TGTGCCAGCAGCGTAGGGTTCGGGAATTCACCCCTCCACTTT
few	TRBJ2-7	-	TRBV27	CASSWGGGALYEQYF	TGTGCCAGCAGTTGGGGTGGGGGGGCGTTGTACGAGCAGTACTTC
once	TRBJ1-3	-	TRBV7-2	CASSPGQSGFGNTIYF	TGTGCCAGCAGCCCCGGACAGTCTGGATTCGGAAACACCATATATTTT
-	TRBJ2-5	TRBD1	TRBV6-4	CASRDRGQETQYF	TGTGCCAGCAGGGACAGGGGCCAAGAGACCCAGTACTTC
-	TRBJ2-2	TRBD2	TRBV6-4	CASSEAGASGELFF	TGTGCCAGCAGTGAAGCGGGGGCGTCCGGGGAGCTGTTTTTT
-	TRBJ2-2	-	TRBV5-6	CASSFMSFSNTGELFF	TGTGCCAGCAGCTTTATGTCTTTCTCCAACACCGGGGAGCTGTTTTTT
-	TRBJ2-1	TRBD2	TRBV4-1	CASSQPSGGAHEQFF	TGCGCCAGCAGCCAACCTAGCGGGGGGGCCCATGAGCAGTTCTTC
once	TRBJ2-5	-	TRBV5-4	CASSFPDIQETQYF	TGTGCCAGCAGCTTCCCGGACATACAAGAGACCCAGTACTTC
-	TRBJ2-3	TRBD2	TRBV7-2	CASSSMGFAGGLADTQYF	TGTGCCAGCAGCTCCATGGGGTTCGCGGGAGGTCTAGCAGATACGCAGTATTTT
-	TRBJ1-2	TRBD1	TRBV5-6	CASSFPRTGGCGYTF	TGTGCCAGCAGCTTCCCGCGGACAGGGGGGTGTGGCTACACCTTC
few	TRBJ2-1	TRBD2	TRBV9	CASSVASGVNEQFF	TGTGCCAGCAGCGTAGCGAGCGGGGTTAACGAGCAGTTCTTC
few	TRBJ2-7	-	TRBV6-1	CASSEVQGGEQYF	TGTGCCAGCAGTGAAGTACAGGGCGGCGAGCAGTACTTC
few	TRBJ2-2	TRBD2	TRBV4-1	CASSQNPLGKRGQRTGELFF	TGCGCCAGCAGCCAAAACCCGTTGGGGAAGCGGGGGCAGAGGACCGGGGAGCTGTTTTTT
-	TRBJ1-1	-	TRBV27	CASSLGGTTEAFF	TGTGCCAGCAGTTTAGGCGGGACCACTGAAGCTTTCTTT
-	TRBJ2-1	TRBD2	TRBV5-1	CASSLVGLAGTYNEQFF	TGCGCCAGCAGCTTGGTCGGTTTAGCGGGAACCTACAATGAGCAGTTCTTC
-	TRBJ2-3	TRBD1	TRBV7-3	CASSQGQYLRYTQYF	TGTGCCAGCAGCCAGGGACAGTACTTGCGTTATACGCAGTATTTT
once	TRBJ1-3	-	TRBV28	CASSLGGSGNTIYF	TGTGCCAGCAGTTTAGGAGGGTCTGGAAACACCATATATTTT